Sequencing of this TCR beta chain was carried out in a study of cytomegalovirus exposure and HLA in healthy donors (dated by TCRdb to about 2017). With respect to the entire study: The 650 to 750 repertoires of the first cohort and the roughly 120 validation repertoires were produced on the same platform, according to a later analysis. The aim of the study was to test whether cataloging public T cell receptors could identify signatures of past pathogen exposure. In addition to the first cohort of around 670 subjects, a separate validation cohort of 130 or so different subjects was used. To predict cytomegalovirus infection status, the study brought together high-throughput TCR immunosequencing, statistical association of individual TCRs with disease status, and machine learning. What the work shows at the level of the full study, not this receptor alone: A few of the identified cytomegalovirus-associated TCR beta chains were confirmed in vitro to be specific for cytomegalovirus antigens. In the study, roughly 160 TCR beta chains were listed as associated with cytomegalovirus. In both the original and validation cohorts, the classifier was reported to diagnose cytomegalovirus status with high specificity and sensitivity. A later analysis had no HLA typing for the validation cohort, so co-occurrence there was scored across all 110 or so repertoires. Across donors, most TCR sequences were observed very rarely, whereas some public TCRs were present in many individuals. The authors suggested that the approach could potentially be generalized to other disease states and immunological phenotypes. A later analysis found that TCRs clustered in the first cohort also tended to co-occur in the 120 validation repertoires, with 94% of cluster scores above 0.

The donors were included in the validation cohort of over a hundred subjects, a group kept apart from the roughly 670-subject first cohort. Trimming removed 6 bases from V and 9 bases from J, leaving 9 bases between the germline ends. The CDR3 sequence holds 11 residues, the cysteine and phenylalanine included. CDR3 DNA is the only sequence kept; it has 33 bases, read in frame from the first base. From a lookup of the germline V gene (reference sequence), CDR1 and CDR2 are GTSNPN and SVGIG. This clone was counted between two and nine times. Its cognate antigen has yet to be identified. No clone much larger than this one lies a single base away; base qualities are absent. To prepare the library, the immunoSEQ multiplex PCR assay was applied. On the authors' methods: To diagnose cytomegalovirus status from the catalog of TCR beta chain sequences, a statistical classification framework was built. The table was pulled from immuneACCESS by TCRdb, which kept in-frame rearrangements only. Such tables lose some clones; where checked, under half of the loss comes from unresolved V genes, and the rest has no known cause. V, J and clone size are those of that table, while D and trimming were read from the DNA. For this sample the table gives 150,000 to 200,000 clones, of which about 82% were detected only once. The ten largest clones capture approximately 2% of the sample.

The sequence was collected from a man between 25 and 39 years old in good health and CMV-seropositive. This chain is built from TRBV30 and TRBJ1-6; the D gene lacks a confident call. The sample comprised PBMCs. The CDR3 loop reads CACTGSSPLHF. The base sequence is TGTGCCTGTACTGGGAGTTCACCCCTCCACTTT.